This entry lists 3 T cell receptor beta chains sequenced from one sample in a study of shared clonotypes between healthy human individuals. Clones were read by immunoSEQ multiplex PCR, and TCRdb kept only the in-frame ones, dropping some. The sample lists 2 million to 2.5 million clones, just under 95% occurring once. Sequencing was carried out using naive CD4+ T cells from PBMCs. Subset reported: CD45RA+ positively selected. All receptors derive from a man between 18 and 29 years old in good health. Some clones in this sample may be carry-over from other donors' samples.

The chain carries TRBV7-3 and TRBJ2-7; 11 positions agree with TRBD2. This CDR3 region has 15 residues. The ends lost 5 bases at V and 5 bases at J; junction bases unmatched: 8. Germline V CDR1 and CDR2: SGHTA, FQGTGA. The CDR3 DNA is TGTGCCAGCAGCCCACTAGCGGGAGTCGGGAACGAGCAGTACTTC. It codes for CASSPLAGVGNEQYF.

The chain joins TRBV9 to TRBJ2-5; 10 bases map to TRBD1. The CDR3 spans 18 residues. Germline loops: CDR1 SGDLS, CDR2 YYNGEE. Trimming cost V 0 bases and J 4 bases; bases outside gene matches: 12. This chain's CDR3 is CASSVGWGQGNAGETQYF. As DNA, the CDR3 is TGTGCCAGCAGCGTAGGGTGGGGACAGGGGAACGCCGGAGAGACCCAGTACTTC.

The chain carries TRBV15 and TRBJ1-1, with TRBD1 identical over 11 bases. Trimming cost V 5 bases and J 3 bases; bases outside gene matches: 8. This CDR3 has 16 amino acids. Germline values: CDR1 LNHNV, CDR2 YYDKDF (reference sequence). CDR3 bases: TGTGCCACCAGCCGAGGTGGGACAGGGGGAGACACTGAAGCTTTCTTT. It yields the protein CATSRGGTGGDTEAFF.